Below, one T cell receptor beta chain is given with its context. Its antigen is undetermined. The ends lost 1 base at V and 1 base at J; junction bases unmatched: 2. The CDR3 is 15 amino acids. The germline CDR1 and CDR2 sequences are LNHNV and YYDKDF (reference sequence). This sample is drawn from a study of T cell responses to AZD1222 COVID-19 vaccine. Some clones are missing from TCRdb's copy, which holds only in-frame ones; the method was immunoSEQ multiplex PCR. The repertoire consists of roughly 180,000 clones, with about 87% occurring once and the leading ten covering around 2.9%. Points from the study as a whole: Without day 14 samples, only post-peak T cell repertoires were studied. The study identified only five to seven AZD1222 recipients as seropositive at baseline. The donor cohort was predominantly white British with a female majority, and clonal diversity may have been underestimated. Unmutated variant regions are reportedly the target of nearly half of TCRs that are spike-specific.

The specimen comprised peripheral blood, sampled on day 0 of MenACWY control vaccination. The genes are TRBV15 and TRBJ2-7, with 9 bases that match TRBD2. The receptor was derived from an adult in good health. The CDR3 is CATSRGTSASYEQYF. The CDR3 DNA sequence: TGTGCCACCAGCAGAGGGACTAGCGCGTCCTACGAGCAGTACTTC.